What follows describes a single TCR beta chain. The antigen is not known. The sample belongs to a study of identical twins. TCRdb used MiXCR to reprocess the 5' RACE reads, holding one entry per CDR3 protein. The data show about 900,000 distinct CDR3 sequences, around 12% seen once. Study-wide points: Rather than following the same donors, the conclusions depended on cross-sectional statistical analysis.

Deletions cut 4 bases from V and 4 bases from J, with 22 bases between. Germline-derived CDR1 and CDR2 are SGHAT and FQNNGV. The CDR3 contains 18 residues. These records were also assigned to another study, of yellow fever vaccine responses in identical twins.

The sequence was collected from a woman younger than 30 in good health. J is TRBJ1-4 and V is TRBV11-2; D is uncertain. Sequenced: PBMCs. The CDR3 loop is CASSSRYSGGSRNEKLFF. The CDR3 DNA sequence: TGTGCCAGCAGCTCACGTTACTCGGGAGGGAGTCGTAATGAAAAACTGTTTTTT.